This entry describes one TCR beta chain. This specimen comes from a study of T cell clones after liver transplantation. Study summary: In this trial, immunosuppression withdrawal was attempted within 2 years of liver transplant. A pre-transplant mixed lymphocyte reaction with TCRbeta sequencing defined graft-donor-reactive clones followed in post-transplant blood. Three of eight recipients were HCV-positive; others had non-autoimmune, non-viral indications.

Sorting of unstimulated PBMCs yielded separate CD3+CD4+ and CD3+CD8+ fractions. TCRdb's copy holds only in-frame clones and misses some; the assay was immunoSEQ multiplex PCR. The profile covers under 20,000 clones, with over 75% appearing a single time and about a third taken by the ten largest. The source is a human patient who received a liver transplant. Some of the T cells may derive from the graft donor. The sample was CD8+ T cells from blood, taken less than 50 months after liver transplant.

The CDR3 DNA sequence: TGCGCCAGCAGCCATCCAGAAGACTCAACTAGCACAGATACGCAGTATTTT. Translating it yields CASSHPEDSTSTDTQYF. The rearrangement links TRBV4-1 to TRBJ2-3; D unclear. The germline CDR1 and CDR2 sequences are MGHRA and YSYEKL. With 3 bases removed from V and 0 bases from J, the gap between germline ends came to 16 bases. This CDR3 has 17 amino acids.